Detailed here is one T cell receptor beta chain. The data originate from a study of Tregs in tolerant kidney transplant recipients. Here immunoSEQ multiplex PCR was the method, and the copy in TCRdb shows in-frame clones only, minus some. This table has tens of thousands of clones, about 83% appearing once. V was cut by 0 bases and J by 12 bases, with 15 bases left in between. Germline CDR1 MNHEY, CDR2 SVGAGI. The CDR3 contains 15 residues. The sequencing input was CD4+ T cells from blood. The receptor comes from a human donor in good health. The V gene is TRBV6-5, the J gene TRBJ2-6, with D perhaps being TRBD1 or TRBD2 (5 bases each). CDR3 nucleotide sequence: TGTGCCAGCAGTTACTCTTCGGGGCGGGCTCTCGTCCTGACTTTC. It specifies CASSYSSGRALVLTF.